These T cell receptor beta chains were read from a single sample in a study of cytomegalovirus exposure and HLA in healthy donors. The table came from immunoSEQ multiplex PCR; TCRdb's copy has only in-frame clones and leaves some out. The sample carries approximately 270,000 clones, around 90% recorded once. The sequenced sample was PBMCs. All receptors derive from a woman under 30 in good health and CMV-seronegative. Both conserved end residues are part of each CDR3. D genes are given only for firm matches. Clone size is given for some rows only: seen once, a few or many times, or a class if the clone is expanded.

v_call: TRBV9; j_call: TRBJ2-5; d_call: TRBD2; clone_size: NA; cdr3_aa: CASSGGLARGQETQYF; cdr3_nt: TGTGCCAGCAGCGGGGGACTAGCCCGGGGGCAAGAGACCCAGTACTTC
v_call: TRBV5-1; j_call: TRBJ1-2; d_call: NA; clone_size: NA; cdr3_aa: CASSLGQLYGYTF; cdr3_nt: TGCGCCAGCAGCTTGGGACAGCTCTATGGCTACACCTTC
v_call: TRBV5-1; j_call: TRBJ1-1; d_call: NA; clone_size: NA; cdr3_aa: CASSIDSNTEAFF; cdr3_nt: TGCGCCAGCAGCATAGACAGCAACACTGAAGCTTTCTTT
v_call: TRBV7-3; j_call: TRBJ1-1; d_call: NA; clone_size: NA; cdr3_aa: CASSFHRRRGHPGTEAFF; cdr3_nt: TGTGCCAGCAGCTTTCATCGAAGGCGGGGGCACCCAGGAACTGAAGCTTTCTTT
v_call: TRBV7-6; j_call: TRBJ2-1; d_call: TRBD1; clone_size: NA; cdr3_aa: CASSFSGTGNEQFF; cdr3_nt: TGTGCCAGCAGCTTTTCCGGGACAGGCAATGAGCAGTTCTTC
v_call: TRBV7-9; j_call: TRBJ2-2; d_call: NA; clone_size: NA; cdr3_aa: CASSSGLLFTGELFF; cdr3_nt: TGTGCCAGCAGCTCGGGACTCTTATTCACCGGGGAGCTGTTTTTT
v_call: TRBV7-6; j_call: TRBJ2-3; d_call: NA; clone_size: NA; cdr3_aa: CASSSTAFGATDTQYF; cdr3_nt: TGTGCCAGCAGCTCAACAGCCTTTGGGGCCACAGATACGCAGTATTTT
v_call: TRBV28; j_call: TRBJ1-5; d_call: NA; clone_size: NA; cdr3_aa: CASSTPAYSNQPQHF; cdr3_nt: TGTGCCAGCAGTACCCCAGCGTATAGCAATCAGCCCCAGCATTTT
v_call: TRBV5-1; j_call: TRBJ2-1; d_call: TRBD2; clone_size: NA; cdr3_aa: CASSTGLAGGLGEQFF; cdr3_nt: TGCGCCAGCAGCACAGGACTAGCGGGGGGGCTCGGTGAGCAGTTCTTC
v_call: TRBV28; j_call: TRBJ1-2; d_call: NA; clone_size: NA; cdr3_aa: CASSATGTYGYTF; cdr3_nt: TGTGCCAGCAGTGCTACAGGGACCTATGGCTACACCTTC
v_call: TRBV30; j_call: TRBJ2-7; d_call: NA; clone_size: NA; cdr3_aa: CAWSLLGSYEQYF; cdr3_nt: TGCGCCTGGTCTTTACTAGGCTCCTACGAGCAGTACTTC
v_call: TRBV27; j_call: TRBJ2-1; d_call: NA; clone_size: NA; cdr3_aa: CASSLYRDSYNEQFF; cdr3_nt: TGTGCCAGCAGTTTATACAGGGACTCCTACAATGAGCAGTTCTTC
v_call: TRBV30; j_call: TRBJ1-1; d_call: TRBD1; clone_size: NA; cdr3_aa: CAWNDRGYTEAFF; cdr3_nt: TGTGCCTGGAATGACAGGGGGTACACTGAAGCTTTCTTT
v_call: TRBV28; j_call: TRBJ2-1; d_call: TRBD2; clone_size: NA; cdr3_aa: CASSPGLAGDNEQFF; cdr3_nt: TGTGCCAGCAGTCCGGGACTAGCGGGGGACAATGAGCAGTTCTTC
v_call: TRBV5-1; j_call: TRBJ2-5; d_call: TRBD1; clone_size: NA; cdr3_aa: CASSWTGGGETQYF; cdr3_nt: TGCGCCAGCAGCTGGACAGGGGGCGGTGAGACCCAGTACTTC
v_call: TRBV6-6; j_call: TRBJ2-5; d_call: NA; clone_size: NA; cdr3_aa: CASSQGGLETQYF; cdr3_nt: TGTGCCAGCAGTCAGGGTGGCCTTGAGACCCAGTACTTC
v_call: TRBV6-5; j_call: TRBJ2-7; d_call: TRBD2; clone_size: NA; cdr3_aa: CASSWLAGVYEQYF; cdr3_nt: TGTGCCAGCAGTTGGCTAGCGGGGGTCTACGAGCAGTACTTC
v_call: TRBV7-2; j_call: TRBJ1-3; d_call: TRBD1; clone_size: NA; cdr3_aa: CASSLEVFGTVSGNTIYF; cdr3_nt: TGTGCCAGCAGCTTAGAGGTGTTTGGGACAGTCTCTGGAAACACCATATATTTT
v_call: TRBV7-9; j_call: TRBJ2-3; d_call: TRBD2; clone_size: NA; cdr3_aa: CASSSPLGTSDSTDTQYF; cdr3_nt: TGTGCCAGCAGCTCCCCTTTAGGGACTAGCGATAGCACAGATACGCAGTATTTT
v_call: TRBV19; j_call: TRBJ1-1; d_call: NA; clone_size: NA; cdr3_aa: CASSIRVGRGNTEAFF; cdr3_nt: TGTGCCAGTAGTATCCGCGTTGGCAGGGGGAACACTGAAGCTTTCTTT
v_call: TRBV27; j_call: TRBJ1-4; d_call: TRBD1; clone_size: NA; cdr3_aa: CASSSKPLTGYSEKLFF; cdr3_nt: TGTGCCAGCAGTTCTAAACCTTTGACAGGGTATTCGGAAAAACTGTTTTTT
v_call: TRBV2; j_call: TRBJ2-4; d_call: NA; clone_size: NA; cdr3_aa: CASSDTGAKNIQYF; cdr3_nt: TGTGCCAGCAGTGATACGGGAGCCAAAAACATTCAGTACTTC
v_call: TRBV6-1; j_call: TRBJ1-1; d_call: NA; clone_size: NA; cdr3_aa: CASSEVRQAYTEAFF; cdr3_nt: TGTGCCAGCAGTGAAGTCCGGCAGGCTTACACTGAAGCTTTCTTT
v_call: TRBV27; j_call: TRBJ1-5; d_call: NA; clone_size: NA; cdr3_aa: CASSGPLGAQHF; cdr3_nt: TGTGCCAGCAGTGGCCCCCTAGGGGCCCAGCATTTT
v_call: TRBV6-5; j_call: TRBJ1-4; d_call: TRBD1; clone_size: NA; cdr3_aa: CASSSLQGINEKLFF; cdr3_nt: TGTGCCAGCAGTTCATTACAGGGGATTAATGAAAAACTGTTTTTT
v_call: TRBV2; j_call: TRBJ2-2; d_call: TRBD2; clone_size: NA; cdr3_aa: CASSRPTSGGNTGELFF; cdr3_nt: TGTGCCAGCAGCCGGCCAACTAGCGGGGGGAACACCGGGGAGCTGTTTTTT
v_call: TRBV28; j_call: TRBJ2-5; d_call: TRBD2; clone_size: NA; cdr3_aa: CASSWTSGGQETQYF; cdr3_nt: TGTGCCAGCAGTTGGACTAGCGGGGGCCAAGAGACCCAGTACTTC
v_call: TRBV5-1; j_call: TRBJ1-6; d_call: TRBD1; clone_size: few; cdr3_aa: CASYTGERNSPLHF; cdr3_nt: TGCGCCAGCTACACAGGGGAGAGGAATTCACCCCTCCACTTT
v_call: TRBV4-1; j_call: TRBJ2-1; d_call: TRBD2; clone_size: NA; cdr3_aa: CASSQVGLAGGPRSEQFF; cdr3_nt: TGCGCCAGCAGCCAAGTGGGTCTGGCGGGGGGGCCCCGGAGTGAGCAGTTCTTC
v_call: TRBV4-1; j_call: TRBJ2-7; d_call: NA; clone_size: NA; cdr3_aa: CASSQGIGLNAYEQYF; cdr3_nt: TGCGCCAGCAGCCAAGGAATTGGGCTTAACGCCTACGAGCAGTACTTC
v_call: TRBV7-3; j_call: TRBJ2-5; d_call: TRBD2; clone_size: NA; cdr3_aa: CASSLGRGAQETQYF; cdr3_nt: TGTGCCAGCAGCCTTGGGCGGGGGGCTCAAGAGACCCAGTACTTC
v_call: TRBV29-1; j_call: TRBJ2-7; d_call: TRBD2; clone_size: NA; cdr3_aa: CSVAPRIGAGEQYF; cdr3_nt: TGCAGCGTTGCCCCGCGGATAGGAGCGGGGGAGCAGTACTTC
v_call: TRBV4-3; j_call: TRBJ2-1; d_call: TRBD1; clone_size: NA; cdr3_aa: CASSQDGDRAYNEQFF; cdr3_nt: TGCGCCAGCAGCCAAGATGGGGACAGGGCTTACAATGAGCAGTTCTTC